This T cell receptor beta chain was found in a study of CD8 T cells in Susac syndrome. J lost 7 bases, V lost 4 bases, and 5 bases had no gene match. Germline-derived CDR1 and CDR2 are MDHEN and SYDVKM. The CDR3 loop spans 13 amino acids. Through CD27 and CD45RA staining, memory subsets were defined for TEMRA sorting. Reverse transcription of about 0.45 to 1 ug RNA was performed with random hexamers. TCRdb re-called the immunoSEQ multiplex PCR reads with MiXCR, one entry per CDR3 protein. Seen here are about 2,300 distinct CDR3 sequences, 70% observed once, and the top ten hold 11%. The J gene is TRBJ1-2, the V gene TRBV28, with 8 bases fitting TRBD1. Sequenced: CD8+ TEMRA cells from PBMCs. Subset here: FACS-sorted terminally differentiated effector memory CD8+ T cells re-expressing CD45RA (CD8+ TEMRA). The origin of this receptor is a human donor with Susac syndrome. The CDR3: CASSWTGSSGYTF. The CDR3 nucleotides read TGTGCCAGCAGTTGGACAGGGTCATCTGGCTACACCTTC.